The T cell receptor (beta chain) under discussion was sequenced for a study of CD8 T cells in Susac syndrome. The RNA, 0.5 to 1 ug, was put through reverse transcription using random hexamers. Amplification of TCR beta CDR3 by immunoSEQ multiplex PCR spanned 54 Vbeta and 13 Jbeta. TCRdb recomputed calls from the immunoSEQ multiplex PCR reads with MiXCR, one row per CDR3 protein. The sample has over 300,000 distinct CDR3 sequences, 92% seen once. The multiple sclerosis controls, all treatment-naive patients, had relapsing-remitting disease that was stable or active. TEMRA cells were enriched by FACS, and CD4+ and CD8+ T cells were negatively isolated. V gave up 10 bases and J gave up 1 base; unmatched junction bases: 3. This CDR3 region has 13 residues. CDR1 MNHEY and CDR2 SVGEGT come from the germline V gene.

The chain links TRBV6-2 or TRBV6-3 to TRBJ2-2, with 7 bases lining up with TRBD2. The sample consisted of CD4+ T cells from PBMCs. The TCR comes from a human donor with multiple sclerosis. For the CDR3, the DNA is TGTGCCACCCGGGGGGTGAACACCGGGGAGCTGTTTTTT. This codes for CATRGVNTGELFF.